A selection of T cell receptor beta chains follows, all from one sample in a study of cytomegalovirus exposure and HLA in healthy donors. Method: immunoSEQ multiplex PCR; TCRdb's copy keeps in-frame clones and lacks some. The table shows about 110,000 clones, with 80% occurring only once. Input material: PBMCs. These receptors were collected from a woman aged 55-70 years in good health and CMV-seropositive. Both conserved end residues are part of each CDR3. A D gene is named only where the DNA matches it firmly. The size field is filled for only some rows; it gives once, few, many or a size class.

TRBJ1-5 | . | TRBV7-8 | . | TGTGCCAGCAGCTCCTACAGGACCTACAGCAATCAGCCCCAGCATTTT | CASSSYRTYSNQPQHF
TRBJ2-1 | TRBD2 | TRBV19 | . | TGTGCCAGTAGTATCAGTAGCGGGAGGGCCGGTGAGCAGTTCTTC | CASSISSGRAGEQFF
TRBJ1-6 | TRBD1 | TRBV27 | . | TGTGCCAGCAGTTGGATCCCCGGGACAGGGGATAATTCACCCCTCCACTTT | CASSWIPGTGDNSPLHF
TRBJ1-2 | . | TRBV29-1 | . | TGCAGCGTGGACGAAGACAGCGGCTACACCTTC | CSVDEDSGYTF
TRBJ2-3 | TRBD1 | TRBV25-1 | . | TGTGCCAGCAGTGAGACAGGGTTGGATACGCAGTATTTT | CASSETGLDTQYF
TRBJ1-3 | . | TRBV5-4 | . | TGTGCCAGCAGCTTCTTTCGCTCTGGAAACACCATATATTTT | CASSFFRSGNTIYF
TRBJ2-1 | . | TRBV15 | . | TGTGCCACCAGCGTCAGATACAATGAGCAGTTCTTC | CATSVRYNEQFF
TRBJ1-5 | . | TRBV6-1 | . | TGTGCCAGCAGTGAACGCGTCCACCTTAGCAATCAGCCCCAGCATTTT | CASSERVHLSNQPQHF
TRBJ2-7 | . | TRBV5-4 | . | TGTGCCAGCCGATTAGGGGGATCCTACGAGCAGTACTTC | CASRLGGSYEQYF
TRBJ1-4 | TRBD1 | TRBV5-1 | . | TGCGCCAGCAGCTTGGAACAGGGGCGGCCGTCAACTAATGAAAAACTGTTTTTT | CASSLEQGRPSTNEKLFF
TRBJ2-7 | TRBD2 | TRBV7-9 | . | TGTGCCAGCAGCCGTATATTCCCTAGCGGGAGTCTGAGGGGCGAGCAGTACTTC | CASSRIFPSGSLRGEQYF
TRBJ2-2 | . | TRBV2 | few | TGTGCCAGCAGTGTTCTTACCGGGGAGCTGTTTTTT | CASSVLTGELFF
TRBJ2-3 | . | TRBV10-3 | . | TGTGCCATCAGCGGAGAGGCAGGCACAGATACGCAGTATTTT | CAISGEAGTDTQYF
TRBJ1-5 | . | TRBV19 | . | TGTGCCAGTAGTATGGAGACTTGGCAGCCCCAGCATTTT | CASSMETWQPQHF
TRBJ2-3 | . | TRBV30 | . | TGTGCCTGGATTCAGGGGTCTAGCACAGATACGCAGTATTTT | CAWIQGSSTDTQYF